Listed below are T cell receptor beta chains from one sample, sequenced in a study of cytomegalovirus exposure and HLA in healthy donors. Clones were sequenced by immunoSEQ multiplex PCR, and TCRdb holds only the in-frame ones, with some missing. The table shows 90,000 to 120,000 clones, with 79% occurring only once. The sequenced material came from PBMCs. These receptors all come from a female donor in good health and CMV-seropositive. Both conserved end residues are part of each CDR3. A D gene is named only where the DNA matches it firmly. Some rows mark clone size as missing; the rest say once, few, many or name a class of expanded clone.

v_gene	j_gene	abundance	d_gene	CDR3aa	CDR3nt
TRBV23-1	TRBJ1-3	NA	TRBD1	CASSQQGATRDTIYF	TGCGCCAGCAGTCAACAGGGGGCTACTAGAGACACCATATATTTT
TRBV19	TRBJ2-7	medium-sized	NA	CASSIRGTSYEQYF	TGTGCCAGTAGTATCCGAGGAACATCCTACGAGCAGTACTTC
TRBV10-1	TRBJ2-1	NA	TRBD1	CASGRGRGYNEQFF	TGCGCCAGCGGAAGGGGGCGCGGTTACAATGAGCAGTTCTTC
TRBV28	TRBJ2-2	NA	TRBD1	CASRWGQGPTGELFF	TGTGCCAGCCGATGGGGACAGGGTCCCACCGGGGAGCTGTTTTTT
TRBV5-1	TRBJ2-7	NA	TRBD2	CASSPRDYSYEQYF	TGCGCCAGCAGTCCCCGGGACTACTCCTACGAGCAGTACTTC
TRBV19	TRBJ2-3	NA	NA	CASSIAKRDTQYF	TGTGCCAGTAGTATAGCCAAACGGGATACGCAGTATTTT
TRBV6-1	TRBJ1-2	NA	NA	CASSSPRVYYGYTF	TGTGCCAGCAGTTCCCCCAGGGTCTACTATGGCTACACCTTC
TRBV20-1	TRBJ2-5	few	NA	CSARRETQYF	TGCAGTGCTAGACGAGAGACCCAGTACTTC
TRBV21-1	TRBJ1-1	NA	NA	CASRGRGTEAFF	TGTGCCAGCAGGGGGCGAGGCACTGAAGCTTTCTTT
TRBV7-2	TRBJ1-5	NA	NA	CAGGGNNQPQHF	TGTGCTGGCGGAGGGAACAATCAGCCCCAGCATTTT
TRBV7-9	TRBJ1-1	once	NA	CASSLRAEGTEAFF	TGTGCCAGCAGCTTACGGGCTGAGGGCACTGAAGCTTTCTTT
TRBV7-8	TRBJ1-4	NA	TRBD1	CASSSSAPGQGREKLFF	TGTGCCAGCAGCTCCTCGGCGCCGGGACAGGGTCGTGAAAAACTGTTTTTT
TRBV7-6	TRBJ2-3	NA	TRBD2	CASSSSGGGTDTQYF	TGTGCCAGCAGCTCTAGCGGGGGCGGGACAGATACGCAGTATTTT
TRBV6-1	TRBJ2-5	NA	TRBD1	CASSEVQGGETQYF	TGTGCCAGCAGTGAAGTACAGGGGGGAGAGACCCAGTACTTC
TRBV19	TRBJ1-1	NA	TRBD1	CASSRQGSTTEAFF	TGTGCCAGTAGCCGACAGGGGTCCACAACTGAAGCTTTCTTT
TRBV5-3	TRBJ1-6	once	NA	CARGCRQDLPLHF	TGTGCCAGAGGCTGCCGACAGGATCTACCCCTCCACTTT
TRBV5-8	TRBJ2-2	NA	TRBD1	CASSSSPHDTGGTGSGELFF	TGTGCCAGCAGCTCCTCCCCCCACGATACAGGGGGAACTGGATCCGGGGAGCTGTTTTTT
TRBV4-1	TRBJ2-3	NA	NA	CASSQVSGVGDTQYF	TGCGCCAGCAGCCAAGTCTCGGGGGTGGGGGATACGCAGTATTTT
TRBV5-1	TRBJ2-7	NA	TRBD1	CASSTGQGSYEQYF	TGCGCCAGCAGCACGGGACAGGGTTCCTACGAGCAGTACTTC
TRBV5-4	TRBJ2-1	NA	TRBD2	CASTNTGGRGGAEQFF	TGTGCCAGCACCAACACGGGGGGACGGGGGGGCGCTGAGCAGTTCTTC
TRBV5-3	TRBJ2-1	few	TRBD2	CARTGGSHNEQFF	TGTGCCAGAACCGGGGGGTCCCACAATGAGCAGTTCTTC
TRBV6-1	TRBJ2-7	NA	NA	CASRVEYPSEQYF	TGTGCCAGCAGGGTAGAGTATCCAAGCGAGCAGTACTTC
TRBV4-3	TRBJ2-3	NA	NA	CASSQDQFGSVTDTQYF	TGCGCCAGCAGCCAAGATCAATTCGGTTCCGTCACAGATACGCAGTATTTT
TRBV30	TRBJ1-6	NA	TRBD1	CAWSVTGGEVSPLHF	TGTGCCTGGAGTGTCACAGGGGGTGAGGTGTCACCCCTCCACTTT
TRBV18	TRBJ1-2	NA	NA	CASSPAGKLNYGYTF	TGTGCCAGCTCACCCGCCGGGAAACTTAACTATGGCTACACCTTC
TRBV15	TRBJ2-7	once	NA	CATSRDSSYEQYF	TGTGCCACCAGCAGGGACAGCTCCTACGAGCAGTACTTC
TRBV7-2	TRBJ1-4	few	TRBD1	CASSPGQGREKLFF	TGTGCCAGCAGCCCCGGACAGGGGAGGGAAAAACTGTTTTTT
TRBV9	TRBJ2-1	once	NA	CASSSSPSWEQFF	TGTGCCAGCAGCTCGAGCCCCTCATGGGAGCAGTTCTTC